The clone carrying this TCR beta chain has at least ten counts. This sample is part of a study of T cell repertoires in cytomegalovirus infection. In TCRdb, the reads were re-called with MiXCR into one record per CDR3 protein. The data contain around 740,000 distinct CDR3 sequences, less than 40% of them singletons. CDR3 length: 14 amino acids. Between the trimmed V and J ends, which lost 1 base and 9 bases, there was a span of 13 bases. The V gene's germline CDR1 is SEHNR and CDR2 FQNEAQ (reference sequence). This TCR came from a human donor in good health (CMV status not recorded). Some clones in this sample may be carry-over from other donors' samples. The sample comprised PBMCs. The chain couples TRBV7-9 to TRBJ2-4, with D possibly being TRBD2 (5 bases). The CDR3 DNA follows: TGTGCCAGCAGCTTAGATGTCACCGGGGTCATTCAGTACTTC. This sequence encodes CASSLDVTGVIQYF.